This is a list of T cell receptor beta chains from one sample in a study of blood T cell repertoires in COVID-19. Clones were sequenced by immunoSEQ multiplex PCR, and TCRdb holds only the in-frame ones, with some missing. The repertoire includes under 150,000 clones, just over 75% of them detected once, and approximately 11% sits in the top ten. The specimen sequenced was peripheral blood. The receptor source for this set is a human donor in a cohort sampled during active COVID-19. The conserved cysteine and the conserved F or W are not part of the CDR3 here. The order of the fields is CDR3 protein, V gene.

ASSQDEGDEQY | TRBV3-1/TRBV3-2
ASSYGGWNTEAF | TRBV2
ASSNRGRSNQPQH | TRBV19
ASSDRTGGADTQY | TRBV9
ASSTTAEETQY | TRBV19
ASSGTTSDTQY | TRBV11-3
ASSQAGGNQPQH | TRBV3-1/TRBV3-2
AWSKGQTYSPLH | TRBV30
ASKGTGRSYGYT | TRBV19
ASSEEVNQPQH | TRBV10-1
ASTPGGRGTEAF | TRBV10-2
ASTLSPPGTGVREAF | TRBV27
ASSLIRGFTEAF | TRBV4-1
ASSFSPSGGVEQF | TRBV5-6
ASSIGETQY | TRBV4-1
ASRSGQGQLNEQF | TRBV6-5
ASSSTVFYNEQF | TRBV18
ATSGRSTYEQY | TRBV24-1
ASSPLGTGASNQPQH | TRBV7-8
ASLEGMNTEAF | TRBV18
ASSLSPGASEEF | TRBV11-2
ATQGQKNSPLH | TRBV2
ASSFRPTGGYGYT | TRBV11-3
ATSREYPWDSKQPQH | TRBV15
ASSIGHQNTGELF | TRBV6-5
ASSYTGTNNEQF | TRBV27
ASSQDQGVSGSYEQY | TRBV4-1
ASKGASRTNTEAF | TRBV2
SVRDLAKNIQY | TRBV29-1
ASSERQLNQPQH | TRBV4-1
SARLTGAGTEAF | TRBV29-1
SVDRGSF | TRBV29-1